This entry features one T cell receptor (beta chain) sequence. Its matching antigen is unknown. The method was immunoSEQ multiplex PCR; TCRdb's version includes in-frame clones alone and lacks a portion of them. The sample has roughly 2.5 million clones, around nine tenths seen once; the top ten hold 0.11% to 0.15%. Per the germline V gene, CDR1 is SGHRS and CDR2 is YFSETQ. CDR3 size: 14 residues. The V and J ends lost 1 base and 0 bases respectively, with 7 bases between them. This specimen belongs to a study of shared clonotypes between healthy human individuals. Study findings and constraints: Naive subsets generally had larger estimated richness than memory subsets. Clonotype sharing levels among donors were expected to vary with sequencing depth. At large depth, rarefaction still showed sorted-subset sequencing to be incomplete.

This clonotype was sampled from a young man in good health. This chain uses TRBV5-1 with TRBJ1-2; D uncertain. Sequenced: naive CD4+ T cells sorted from blood. Subset given: CD45RA+ positively selected. CDR3 sequence: CASSLLEPNYGYTF. As DNA, the CDR3 is TGCGCCAGCAGCTTGTTAGAACCTAACTATGGCTACACCTTC.